The 23 T cell receptor beta chains given below trace back to one sample, sequenced in a study of shared clonotypes between healthy human individuals. Sequencing used immunoSEQ multiplex PCR; TCRdb keeps in-frame clones, though not all of them. The sample includes about a million clones, approximately 80% of them seen just once. The sample was memory CD4+ T cells from PBMCs. Subset: CD45RA-negative fraction. The source of these receptors is a young man in good health. Some clones in this sample may be carry-over from other donors' samples.

V usage is TRBV28 and J usage is TRBJ2-1; 8 nucleotides agree with TRBD2. After removal of 5 bases from V and 6 bases from J, the junction contained 12 bases not matched to a gene. Per the germline V gene, CDR1 is MDHEN and CDR2 is SYDVKM. The CDR3 has 16 amino acids. The CDR3 region is CASSPTISGTSNEQFF. The DNA of the CDR3 is TGTGCCAGCAGTCCCACTATTAGCGGGACCTCCAATGAGCAGTTCTTC.

This sequence joins TRBV28 and TRBJ1-1; TRBD1 aligns across 7 bases. Trimming at V came to 5 bases and at J to 0 bases, leaving 9 bases not matched to a gene. In germline, CDR1 is MDHEN, CDR2 SYDVKM. The CDR3 length is 16 residues. The CDR3 DNA sequence: TGTGCCAGCAGTACGATCGGGACAGCTATGAACACTGAAGCTTTCTTT. Its translation is CASSTIGTAMNTEAFF.

This clone was detected ten times or more. This rearrangement joins TRBV28 to TRBJ2-7; 8 bases match TRBD1. CDR1 and CDR2 from the germline V gene are MDHEN and SYDVKM. This CDR3 region has 14 residues. Trimming cost V 2 bases and J 3 bases; bases outside gene matches: 3. The CDR3 loop reads CASSLEGQVYEQYF. DNA of the CDR3: TGTGCCAGCAGTTTAGAGGGACAGGTCTACGAGCAGTACTTC. The full variable domain, rest sourced from reference TRBV28 and TRBJ2-7, is DVKVTQSSRYLVKRTGEKVFLECVQDMDHENMFWYRQDPGLGLRLIYFSYDVKMKEKGDIPEGYSVSREKKERFSLILESASTNQTSMYLCASSLEGQVYEQYFGPGTRLTVT.

This chain joins TRBV30 and TRBJ1-6, with 7 bases matching TRBD1. Germline-derived CDR1 and CDR2 are GTSNPN and SVGIG (reference sequence). The CDR3 extends over 15 amino acids. Germline trimming cut 3 bases from V and 8 bases from J; bases unmatched to any gene: 10. For the CDR3, the DNA is TGTGCCTGGAGCCTCAACAGGGGTAGGCATTCACCCCTCCACTTT. This codes for CAWSLNRGRHSPLHF.

This clone was recorded once. The rearrangement uses TRBV7-8 and TRBJ2-5; 7 nucleotides agree with TRBD1. The CDR3 is made up of 15 amino acids. The trim removed 5 bases at V and 5 bases at J, leaving 11 bases unmatched. The germline gives CDR1 SGHVS, CDR2 FQNEAQ. CDR3: CASSPQQGSRETQYF. The CDR3 DNA is TGTGCCAGCAGCCCACAACAGGGGAGCCGGGAGACCCAGTACTTC. Complete variable domain (other parts from reference TRBV7-8 and TRBJ2-5): GAGVSQSPRYKVAKRGQDVALRCDPISGHVSLFWYQQALGQGPEFLTYFQNEAQLDKSGLPSDRFFAERPEGSVSTLKIQRTQQEDSAVYLCASSPQQGSRETQYFGPGTRLLVL.

The chain couples TRBV30 to TRBJ1-4; D is undetermined. This CDR3 region has 13 residues. V was clipped by 0 bases and J by 3 bases, with 5 bases between them. Germline CDR1 is GTSNPN and CDR2 is SVGIG (reference sequence). The CDR3 here is CAWSVLANEKLFF. In DNA, the CDR3 is TGTGCCTGGAGTGTCCTAGCTAATGAAAAACTGTTTTTT.

This clone was recorded once. The CDR3 region is CASSLGQGTSTDTQYF. CDR3 DNA sequence: TGCGCCAGCAGCTTGGGGCAGGGGACTAGCACAGATACGCAGTATTTT. This rearrangement joins TRBV5-1 to TRBJ2-3; either TRBD1 or TRBD2 may supply D (6 bases each). CDR3 size: 16 residues. Germline CDR1 is SGHRS and CDR2 is YFSETQ. The V gene lost 0 bases and the J gene lost 0 bases, with 11 bases spanning the gap.

The chain joins TRBV10-2 to TRBJ2-7; tentatively, D is TRBD1 or TRBD2 (5 bases each). V lost 6 bases to trimming and J lost 0 bases, with 12 bases between them. The CDR3 is 14 residues long. The germline V gene encodes CDR1 WSHSY and CDR2 SAAADI. The CDR3 DNA reads as TGCGCCAGCAGGAGGGGCGGTAGCTCCTACGAGCAGTACTTC. Translated, it gives CASRRGGSSYEQYF.

V and J are TRBV29-1 and TRBJ2-1; weak D call: TRBD2 (6 bases). CDR3 length: 16 residues. Germline CDR1 SQVTM, CDR2 ANQGSEA. Trimming took 1 base from V and 8 from J, leaving 21 bases between them. The CDR3 here is CSVEGHHYRESDEQFF. In nucleotides, the CDR3 is TGCAGCGTTGAAGGCCACCACTACCGGGAGTCCGATGAGCAGTTCTTC.

The genes are TRBV28 and TRBJ1-2; no clear D. The CDR3 has 14 residues. The germline V gene encodes CDR1 MDHEN and CDR2 SYDVKM. The germline V and J ends were trimmed by 6 bases and 7 bases, with 18 bases remaining between them. The CDR3 DNA sequence: TGTGCCAGCAGGCTCCCCGGGTTCCTCTCTGGCTACACCTTC. It specifies CASRLPGFLSGYTF.

The rearrangement links TRBV9 to TRBJ2-5; 7 positions match TRBD1. This CDR3 contains 16 residues. Germline V lookup: CDR1 SGDLS, CDR2 YYNGEE. J was trimmed by 1 base and V by 4 bases; bases with no gene match: 10. Written as DNA, the CDR3 is TGTGCCAGCAGCCCGAGACAGGGCCGCCCCCAAGAGACCCAGTACTTC. Translation gives CASSPRQGRPQETQYF.

This clone turned up a few times. The chain links TRBV5-6 to TRBJ2-1, with TRBD2 matching 10 bases. Germline lookup yields CDR1 SGHDT and CDR2 YYEEEE. J gave up 5 bases and V 1 base, and 3 bases lay outside the gene matches. The CDR3 runs to 15 residues. The CDR3 loop reads CASSLYLAGDNEQFF. As DNA, the CDR3 is TGTGCCAGCAGCTTGTACCTAGCGGGAGACAATGAGCAGTTCTTC. Full variable domain (remainder filled in from reference TRBV5-6 and TRBJ2-1): DAGVTQSPTHLIKTRGQQVTLRCSPKSGHDTVSWYQQALGQGPQFIFQYYEEEERQRGNFPDRFSGHQFPNYSSELNVNALLLGDSALYLCASSLYLAGDNEQFFGPGTRLTVL.

The CDR3 here is CASSQVASGRYEQYF. CDR3 bases: TGTGCCAGCAGCCAAGTTGCTAGCGGGAGATACGAGCAGTACTTC. The rearrangement uses TRBV4-2 and TRBJ2-7, with 10 bases lining up with TRBD2. Trimming cost V 1 base and J 4 bases; bases outside gene matches: 4. This CDR3 contains 15 residues. Germline V gives CDR1 LGHNA, CDR2 YNFKEQ.

The genes are TRBV7-2 and TRBJ1-1; perhaps TRBD1 as D (6 bases). This CDR3 contains 14 residues. CDR1 and CDR2 (germline): SGHTA, FQGNSA. V was clipped by 2 bases and J by 3 bases, with 10 bases between them. CDR3 bases: TGTGCCAGCAGCTTACAGGGGCTGGACACTGAAGCTTTCTTT. It yields the protein CASSLQGLDTEAFF.

A few counts support this clone. This rearrangement joins TRBV29-1 to TRBJ1-1; 7 nucleotides align to TRBD1. This CDR3 has 15 residues. The germline V gene encodes CDR1 SQVTM and CDR2 ANQGSEA. V was pared by 6 bases and J by 2 bases, with 12 bases of the junction left unmatched. Here the CDR3 reads CSVYPSGTANTEAFF. CDR3 bases: TGCAGCGTCTATCCTTCCGGGACAGCTAACACTGAAGCTTTCTTT.

The CDR3 DNA sequence: TGTGCCAGCAGTGAATCGGAGCATTCGGGAAACACCATATATTTT. It specifies CASSESEHSGNTIYF. This chain joins TRBV6-1 and TRBJ1-3, with D unclear. Germline V gene data show CDR1 as MNHNS and CDR2 as SASEGT. Trimming cost V 2 bases and J 4 bases, with 12 bases left between them. This CDR3 region has 15 residues.

In this sample, this clone turned up once. This rearrangement joins TRBV7-2 to TRBJ1-2; D might be TRBD1 (5 bases). The CDR3 has 15 amino acids. From germline, CDR1 is SGHTA and CDR2 FQGNSA. V gave up 0 bases and J gave up 4 bases, with 12 bases separating them. CDR3 in amino acids: CASSLAEAGSYGYTF. DNA for the CDR3: TGTGCCAGCAGCTTAGCTGAGGCAGGGAGCTATGGCTACACCTTC.

This clone appeared once. The chain couples TRBV25-1 to TRBJ2-1; D is undetermined. Germline lookup yields CDR1 MGHDK and CDR2 SYGVNS. The CDR3 consists of 12 residues. Trimming pared 2 bases from V and 8 bases from J, leaving 7 bases between. In DNA form, the CDR3 reads TGTGCCAGCAGTGAACCCGGTTATGAGCAGTTCTTC. Translation gives CASSEPGYEQFF.

This clone has a handful of counts. The rearrangement joins TRBV18 to TRBJ2-2; 10 bases agree with TRBD2. Germline assignment: CDR1 KGHSH and CDR2 LQKENI. Trimming cost V 3 bases and J 1 base; bases outside gene matches: 5. The CDR3 extends over 17 amino acids. The CDR3 nucleotides are TGTGCCAGCTCACCCTACTGGACTAGCGGGAACACCGGGGAGCTGTTTTTT. Protein: CASSPYWTSGNTGELFF.

V is TRBV27 and J is TRBJ1-2; D unresolved. Trimming cost V 6 bases and J 6 bases, with 17 bases left between them. From germline, CDR1 is MNHEY and CDR2 SMNVEV (reference sequence). CDR3 length: 14 residues. CDR3 sequence: CASSHLGSHNGYTF. Written as DNA, the CDR3 is TGTGCCAGCAGCCACCTCGGGTCCCACAATGGCTACACCTTC.

The gene calls are TRBV2 and TRBJ1-2, with D possibly TRBD1 on 5 matching bases. V lost 11 bases to trimming and J lost 8 bases, with 18 bases between them. Germline values: CDR1 SNHLY, CDR2 FYNNEI. This CDR3 spans 12 amino acids. As DNA, the CDR3 is TGTGCCTCCCTGGGGGTAGGGAGAGGCTACACCTTC. Amino acids: CASLGVGRGYTF.

Here the CDR3 reads CASSPPPEVGADTQYF. CDR3 bases: TGTGCCAGCAGCCCCCCCCCGGAGGTGGGGGCAGATACGCAGTATTTT. This chain joins TRBV9 and TRBJ2-3; D is possibly TRBD1 or TRBD2 (5 bases each). This CDR3 has 16 residues. V lost 4 bases, J lost 4 bases, and 19 bases lay in between. Per the germline V gene, CDR1 is SGDLS and CDR2 is YYNGEE. Looking up the rest from reference TRBV9 and TRBJ2-3 gives the full variable domain: DSGVTQTPKHLITATGQRVTLRCSPRSGDLSVYWYQQSLDQGLQFLIQYYNGEERAKGNILERFSAQQFPDLHSELNLSSLELGDSALYFCASSPPPEVGADTQYFGPGTRLTVL.

CDR3 DNA: TGTGCCAGCAGTTCGGGCAGGGGAGACGGCTACACCTTC. The encoded protein is CASSSGRGDGYTF. The rearrangement joins TRBV28 to TRBJ1-2; D is perhaps TRBD1 (6 bases). Per the germline V gene, CDR1 is MDHEN and CDR2 is SYDVKM. The CDR3 totals 13 residues. Trimming left V 4 bases short and J 8 bases short, with 14 bases between.